This is a list of T cell receptor beta chains from one sample in a study of T-cell memory formation after mild COVID-19. TCRdb reprocessed the 5' RACE reads with MiXCR, giving one entry per CDR3 protein. The sample gives more than 300,000 distinct CDR3 sequences, 20% to 25% of which show up once; 21% is in the top ten. The sequenced sample was PBMCs or a T cell subset sorted from them (not recorded which). The receptor set was obtained from a man between 18 and 29 years old who had mild COVID-19 (a few samples of this study predate the infection). Cell type and time point are not known. Both conserved end residues are part of each CDR3. Fields, in order: clone size, V gene, D gene, J gene, CDR3 protein, CDR3 DNA. A D gene is named only where the DNA matches it firmly. Size values are once, few and many counts, or a class for expanded clones, and some rows have none.

>-|TRBV5-1|-|TRBJ2-4
CASSLLEVANIQYF
TGCGCCAGCAGCTTGCTTGAGGTGGCGAACATTCAGTACTTC
>-|TRBV9|-|TRBJ1-1
CASSATGQYTEAFF
TGTGCCAGCAGCGCCACAGGGCAGTATACTGAAGCTTTCTTT
>-|TRBV11-3|TRBD2|TRBJ2-1
CASSLAGRLAGDNEQFF
TGTGCCAGCAGCTTAGCGGGCCGACTAGCGGGGGACAATGAGCAGTTCTTC
>-|TRBV4-1|-|TRBJ2-7
CASSYTLGESYEQYF
TGCGCCAGCAGTTATACTCTGGGGGAGTCCTACGAGCAGTACTTC
>-|TRBV29-1|TRBD1|TRBJ2-3
CSVAGGGRTDTQYF
TGCAGCGTAGCAGGGGGCGGCCGCACAGATACGCAGTATTTT
>-|TRBV20-1|-|TRBJ1-4
CSARDRLTGRGEKLFF
TGCAGTGCTAGAGATCGGCTGACAGGCCGGGGTGAAAAACTGTTTTTT
>many|TRBV28|-|TRBJ1-1
CASISPGGEAFF
TGTGCCAGCATCTCACCGGGGGGCGAAGCTTTCTTT
>few|TRBV7-8|-|TRBJ2-2
CASSLDAGTNTGELFF
TGTGCCAGCAGCCTTGACGCAGGGACGAACACCGGGGAGCTGTTTTTT
>-|TRBV7-9|TRBD2|TRBJ2-3
CASSIRIAGGPADTQYF
TGTGCCAGCAGCATCAGAATAGCGGGGGGGCCGGCAGATACGCAGTATTTT
>-|TRBV10-3|TRBD1|TRBJ1-2
CAISAVTGVYGYTF
TGTGCCATCAGTGCGGTGACAGGGGTCTATGGCTACACCTTC
>few|TRBV5-1|TRBD1|TRBJ2-5
CASRKGQQETQYF
TGCGCCAGCAGGAAGGGACAGCAAGAGACCCAGTACTTC
>many|TRBV4-1|-|TRBJ1-5
CASSQDMGSNQPQHF
TGCGCCAGCAGCCAAGATATGGGGAGCAATCAGCCCCAGCATTTT
>-|TRBV7-2|TRBD1|TRBJ2-7
CASSFGDRSSYEQYF
TGTGCCAGCAGCTTTGGGGACAGGAGCTCCTACGAGCAGTACTTC
>-|TRBV6-5|TRBD1|TRBJ2-5
CASSWGQDRGGQETQYF
TGTGCCAGCAGTTGGGGGCAGGACAGGGGCGGTCAAGAGACCCAGTACTTC
>few|TRBV28|TRBD1|TRBJ2-5
CASSSPGTGGFETQYF
TGTGCCAGCAGTTCACCCGGGACAGGGGGCTTCGAGACCCAGTACTTC
>-|TRBV9|-|TRBJ2-1
CASSVGVAGEQFF
TGTGCCAGCAGCGTAGGAGTGGCAGGGGAGCAGTTCTTC